The 22 T cell receptor beta chains given below trace back to one sample, sequenced in a study of cytomegalovirus exposure and HLA in healthy donors. Use of 60 Vbeta and 13 Jbeta primers characterized the PCR. The repertoire was sequenced with immunoSEQ multiplex PCR; TCRdb's copy has only in-frame clones and lacks some. The repertoire includes roughly 130,000 clones, over 80% of them detected once, and around 2% sits in the top ten. The sequenced material came from PBMCs. These receptors came from a man between 25 and 39 years old in good health and CMV-seronegative.

The chain recombines TRBV6-5 with TRBJ2-5; possibly TRBD1 for D (5 bases). Germline CDR1 reads MNHEY; CDR2 reads SVGAGI. The CDR3 has 15 amino acids. V lost 5 bases and J 2 bases, leaving 15 bases between the germline ends. CDR3 nucleotide sequence: TGTGCCAGCAGTCTGATGAAGGGGCGGCAAGAGACCCAGTACTTC. Amino acids: CASSLMKGRQETQYF.

The J gene is TRBJ1-1, the V gene TRBV5-1; the match to TRBD1 covers 9 bases. V trimming: 6 bases; J trimming: 1 base; junction bases outside the gene matches: 7. The CDR3 has 15 residues. Germline loops: CDR1 SGHRS, CDR2 YFSETQ. The CDR3 DNA follows: TGCGCCAGCACCCTAACGACAGGGGGGAACACTGAAGCTTTCTTT. Translation gives CASTLTTGGNTEAFF.

The chain links TRBV2 to TRBJ2-2, with a possible D match to TRBD1 (6 bases). V was cut by 3 bases and J by 0 bases, with 11 bases left in between. Germline CDR1 and CDR2: SNHLY and FYNNEI. CDR3 size: 16 residues. The CDR3 DNA is TGTGCCAGCAGTGAGTCAGGGGCTTCGAACACCGGGGAGCTGTTTTTT. This sequence encodes CASSESGASNTGELFF.

This clone was observed a single time. The chain uses TRBV5-1 and TRBJ2-1; 7 positions match TRBD1. The trim removed 4 bases at V and 1 base at J, leaving 5 bases unmatched. CDR1 is SGHRS, CDR2 YFSETQ, per germline. This CDR3 region has 15 residues. DNA for the CDR3: TGCGCCAGCAGCCCGGTCAGGGGGTCCTACAATGAGCAGTTCTTC. It encodes CASSPVRGSYNEQFF.

V gene TRBV11-2 combines with J gene TRBJ2-2; 7 bases are a match to TRBD1. Trimming at V came to 4 bases and at J to 6 bases, leaving 8 bases not matched to a gene. From germline, CDR1 is SGHAT and CDR2 FQNNGV. This CDR3 has 15 amino acids. This chain's CDR3 is CASSYPTGVAGELFF. The CDR3 coding sequence is TGTGCCAGCAGCTACCCAACAGGGGTGGCCGGGGAGCTGTTTTTT.

The chain couples TRBV18 to TRBJ1-2, with 7 bases identical to TRBD1. Germline loops: CDR1 KGHSH, CDR2 LQKENI. V lost 0 bases to trimming and J lost 5 bases; unmatched junction nucleotides: 6. CDR3 length: 15 amino acids. The CDR3 DNA reads as TGTGCCAGCTCACCACCCGGGGGACAGCCTTATGGCTACACCTTC. Amino acids: CASSPPGGQPYGYTF.

Only one count was recorded for this clone. V gene TRBV9 combines with J gene TRBJ2-1; the match to TRBD2 covers 9 bases. There are 16 residues in the CDR3. The J segment lost 4 bases and the V segment lost 0 bases, leaving 5 bases of the junction unmatched. Per the germline V gene, CDR1 is SGDLS and CDR2 is YYNGEE. The CDR3 sequence: CASSVGASGEYNEQFF. CDR3 DNA: TGTGCCAGCAGCGTAGGAGCTAGCGGGGAGTACAATGAGCAGTTCTTC.

V usage is TRBV2 and J usage is TRBJ1-5; 10 nucleotides match TRBD1. Germline V lookup: CDR1 SNHLY, CDR2 FYNNEI. The CDR3 totals 15 residues. J lost 7 bases, V lost 6 bases, and 9 bases had no gene match. The DNA for the CDR3 is TGTGCCAGCAGCGATGACAGGGGGCGTGGGCAGCCCCAGCATTTT. This gives the protein CASSDDRGRGQPQHF. The entire variable domain, with the rest obtained from reference TRBV2 and TRBJ1-5, is as follows: EPEVTQTPSHQVTQMGQEVILRCVPISNHLYFYWYRQILGQKVEFLVSFYNNEISEKSEIFDDQFSVERPDGSNFTLKIRSTKLEDSAMYFCASSDDRGRGQPQHFGDGTRLSIL.

The V gene is TRBV18, the J gene TRBJ2-7, with D tentatively TRBD1 (6 bases). The CDR3 is 16 residues long. Trimming cost V 3 bases and J 2 bases, with 17 bases left between them. Germline V gives CDR1 KGHSH, CDR2 LQKENI. CDR3 coding DNA: TGTGCCAGCTCACCCCGACAGGCTCGGATACCCTACGAGCAGTACTTC. Translating gives CASSPRQARIPYEQYF.

This chain links TRBV6-6 with TRBJ2-7, with D possibly matching TRBD2 (6 bases). The germline gives CDR1 MNHNY, CDR2 SVGAGI (reference sequence). V lost 11 bases and J 6 bases, leaving 17 bases between the germline ends. The CDR3 totals 12 residues. CDR3 amino acids: CAAGSGEFEQYF. The CDR3, as DNA: TGTGCCGCCGGGAGTGGGGAGTTCGAGCAGTACTTC.

The chain employs TRBV28 and TRBJ1-1; D unclear. Germline V gives CDR1 MDHEN, CDR2 SYDVKM. The V and J ends lost 6 bases and 1 base respectively, with 6 bases between them. CDR3 size: 12 residues. This chain's CDR3 is CASSYRNTEAFF. CDR3 nucleotides: TGTGCCAGCAGCTATCGGAACACTGAAGCTTTCTTT.

The V gene is TRBV6-6, the J gene TRBJ1-5; 10 bases map to TRBD1. Germline V gives CDR1 MNHNY, CDR2 SVGAGI (reference sequence). This CDR3 has 14 residues. V shed 6 bases, J shed 11 bases, and the junction held 10 bases outside the gene matches. The chain's CDR3 is CASRLGQGPGTQHF. In nucleotides, the CDR3 is TGTGCCAGCAGATTGGGACAGGGGCCCGGGACCCAGCATTTT.

J is TRBJ2-5 and V is TRBV6-4; possibly TRBD2 for D (6 bases). Trimming removed 3 bases at V and 5 bases at J, with 19 bases between. CDR3 length: 16 amino acids. CDR1 MRHNA and CDR2 SNTAGT come from the germline V gene. The CDR3 loop reads CASSEFPGLPGETQYF. Here the CDR3 DNA reads TGTGCCAGCAGTGAATTCCCGGGACTCCCGGGGGAGACCCAGTACTTC.

The V and J genes are TRBV14 and TRBJ1-2; no clear D gene. Per germline, CDR1 SGHDN and CDR2 FVKESK. The CDR3 covers 15 residues. Between the trimmed V and J ends, which lost 2 bases and 3 bases, there was a span of 13 bases. The chain's CDR3 is CASSQQAEGHYGYTF. DNA of the CDR3: TGTGCCAGCAGCCAACAAGCAGAGGGTCACTATGGCTACACCTTC.

This chain joins TRBV19 and TRBJ1-6, with a weak D call TRBD1 (6 bases). Between the trimmed V and J ends, which lost 6 bases and 6 bases, there was a span of 15 bases. Germline CDR1 is LNHDA and CDR2 is SQIVND (reference sequence). The CDR3 contains 15 residues. The CDR3 spells CASRETGILNSPLHF. The CDR3 DNA sequence: TGTGCCAGTAGGGAGACAGGAATCCTTAATTCACCCCTCCACTTT.

The CDR3 region has the DNA TGCGCCAGCAGCTTGGGCAGGGGACAGTTTTACGAGCAGTACTTC. Amino acid sequence: CASSLGRGQFYEQYF. The V and J genes are TRBV5-1 and TRBJ2-7; 7 positions match TRBD1. The CDR3 covers 15 residues. Germline-derived CDR1 and CDR2 are SGHRS and YFSETQ. After removal of 0 bases from V and 4 bases from J, the junction contained 7 bases not matched to a gene. The variable domain in full, completed from reference TRBV5-1 and TRBJ2-7, reads KAGVTQTPRYLIKTRGQQVTLSCSPISGHRSVSWYQQTPGQGLQFLFEYFSETQRNKGNFPGRFSGRQFSNSRSEMNVSTLELGDSALYLCASSLGRGQFYEQYFGPGTRLTVT.

The chain joins TRBV14 to TRBJ2-2, with a weak D call TRBD1 (6 bases). CDR3 length: 14 amino acids. From germline, CDR1 is SGHDN and CDR2 FVKESK. V was cut by 1 base and J by 8 bases, with 11 bases left in between. The CDR3 sequence is CASSQVDSQGELFF. The CDR3 DNA reads as TGTGCCAGCAGCCAAGTGGACAGTCAAGGGGAGCTGTTTTTT.

This clone was recorded a few times. The rearrangement links TRBV30 to TRBJ1-3, with no clear D. There are 16 residues in the CDR3. Germline CDR1 and CDR2: GTSNPN and SVGIG (reference sequence). Trimming left V 4 bases short and J 0 bases short, with 16 bases between. CDR3 in amino acids: CAWIPPVACSGNTIYF. CDR3 bases: TGTGCCTGGATCCCCCCGGTCGCGTGCTCTGGAAACACCATATATTTT. Full variable domain (missing parts from reference TRBV30 and TRBJ1-3): SQTIHQWPATLVQPVGSPLSLECTVEGTSNPNLYWYRQAAGRGLQLLFYSVGIGQISSEVPQNLSASRPQDRQFILSSKKLLLSDSGFYLCAWIPPVACSGNTIYFGEGSWLTVV.

J is TRBJ2-7 and V is TRBV6-5, with TRBD1 matching over 7 bases. This CDR3 comprises 14 residues. CDR1 is MNHEY and CDR2 is SVGAGI in the germline V gene. V lost 6 bases to trimming and J lost 3 bases; unmatched junction nucleotides: 8. CDR3 region: CASSRGGINYEQYF. CDR3 sequence (DNA): TGTGCCAGCAGCCGAGGGGGCATTAACTACGAGCAGTACTTC.

The CDR3 sequence: CASSEGSGGADTQYF. The CDR3 DNA reads TGTGCCAGCAGTGAGGGTAGCGGGGGGGCAGATACGCAGTATTTT. The chain is built from TRBV6-1 and TRBJ2-3, with 11 bases aligning to TRBD2. In germline, CDR1 is MNHNS, CDR2 SASEGT. The CDR3 consists of 15 residues. J gave up 4 bases and V 3 bases, and 3 bases lay outside the gene matches.

The rearrangement links TRBV2 to TRBJ1-5; unclear D gene. The CDR3 is 13 amino acids. Germline V CDR1 and CDR2: SNHLY, FYNNEI. V lost 6 bases and J lost 4, with 10 bases in between. The CDR3 here is CASRVRGNQPQHF. The CDR3, as DNA: TGTGCCAGCAGGGTCAGAGGGAATCAGCCCCAGCATTTT.

The J gene is TRBJ1-4, the V gene TRBV7-2; D is unclear. The CDR3 length is 12 residues. Deletions cut 1 base from V and 8 bases from J, with 5 bases between. Per germline, CDR1 SGHTA and CDR2 FQGNSA. CDR3 sequence (DNA): TGTGCCAGCAGCTTAGGAGGGGAAAAACTGTTTTTT. This codes for CASSLGGEKLFF.